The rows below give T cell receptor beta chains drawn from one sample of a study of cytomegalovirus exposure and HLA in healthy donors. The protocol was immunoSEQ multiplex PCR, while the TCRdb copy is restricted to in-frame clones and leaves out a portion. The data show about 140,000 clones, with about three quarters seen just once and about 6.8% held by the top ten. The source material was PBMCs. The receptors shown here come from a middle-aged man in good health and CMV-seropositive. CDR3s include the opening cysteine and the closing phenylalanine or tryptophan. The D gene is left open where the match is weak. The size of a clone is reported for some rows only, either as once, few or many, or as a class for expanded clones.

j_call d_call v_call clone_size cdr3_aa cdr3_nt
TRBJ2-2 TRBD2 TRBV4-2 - CASSQLWTSGVPGNTGELFF TGTGCCAGCAGCCAATTATGGACTAGCGGGGTCCCCGGTAACACCGGGGAGCTGTTTTTT
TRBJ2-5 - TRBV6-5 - CASRAQTGSAETQYF TGTGCCAGCAGGGCCCAAACAGGGTCTGCGGAGACCCAGTACTTC
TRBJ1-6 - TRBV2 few CASSGQADSPLHF TGTGCCAGCAGTGGACAAGCAGATTCACCCCTCCACTTT
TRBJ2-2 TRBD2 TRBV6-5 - CASSYTGAGGTGELFF TGTGCCAGCAGTTACACAGGAGCCGGGGGGACCGGGGAGCTGTTTTTT
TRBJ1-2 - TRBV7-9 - CASRSPGRSGYTF TGTGCCAGCAGGTCGCCAGGAAGATCGGGCTACACCTTC
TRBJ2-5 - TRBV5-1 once CASSLWDTGQETQYF TGCGCCAGCAGCTTGTGGGACACAGGTCAAGAGACCCAGTACTTC
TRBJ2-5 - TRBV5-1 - CASSLTGVGETQYF TGCGCCAGCAGCTTGACGGGGGTTGGGGAGACCCAGTACTTC
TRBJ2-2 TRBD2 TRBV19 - CASQNVGGRGPTGELFF TGTGCCAGCCAAAACGTTGGGGGGAGGGGCCCCACCGGGGAGCTGTTTTTT
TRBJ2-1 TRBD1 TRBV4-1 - CASSQQSGQGYNEQFF TGCGCCAGCAGCCAGCAATCGGGACAGGGATACAATGAGCAGTTCTTC
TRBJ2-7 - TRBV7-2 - CASSLARERQYF TGTGCCAGCAGCTTAGCCAGGGAACGGCAGTACTTC
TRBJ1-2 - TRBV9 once CASSGGARVETGYTF TGTGCCAGCAGCGGAGGAGCCCGAGTAGAAACAGGCTACACCTTC
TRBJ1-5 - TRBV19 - CASSMGGRYQPQHF TGTGCCAGTAGTATGGGGGGACGGTATCAGCCCCAGCATTTT
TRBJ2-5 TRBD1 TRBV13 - CASSSAGGAQETQYF TGTGCCAGCAGCTCCGCAGGGGGAGCACAAGAGACCCAGTACTTC
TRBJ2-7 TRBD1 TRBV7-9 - CASRPTGTGSSYEQYF TGTGCCAGCAGGCCGACCGGGACAGGGAGCTCCTACGAGCAGTACTTC
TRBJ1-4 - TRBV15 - CATSREGSTVFEKLFF TGTGCCACCAGCAGAGAGGGGAGCACGGTTTTTGAAAAACTGTTTTTT
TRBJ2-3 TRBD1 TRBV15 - CATSRGAGGIADTQYF TGTGCCACCAGCAGAGGGGCAGGGGGCATTGCAGATACGCAGTATTTT